This T cell receptor (beta chain) is drawn from a study of control samples from healthy donors and cancer patients. Germline CDR1 reads SGHDT; CDR2 reads YYEEEE. The CDR3 contains 17 residues. V gave up 2 bases and J gave up 0 bases, with 12 bases separating them. Generated by immunoSEQ multiplex PCR, the TCRdb table keeps only in-frame clones and is missing some. The data contain 70,000 or so clones, approximately 80% of them singletons. This clonotype was obtained from a man aged 45-60 years in good health. Input material: blood. V gene TRBV5-6 combines with J gene TRBJ1-6; D is ambiguous. CDR3 sequence reads: CASSFGRSSSYNSPLHF. CDR3 sequence (DNA): TGTGCCAGCAGCTTCGGACGGTCTAGCTCCTATAATTCACCCCTCCACTTT.